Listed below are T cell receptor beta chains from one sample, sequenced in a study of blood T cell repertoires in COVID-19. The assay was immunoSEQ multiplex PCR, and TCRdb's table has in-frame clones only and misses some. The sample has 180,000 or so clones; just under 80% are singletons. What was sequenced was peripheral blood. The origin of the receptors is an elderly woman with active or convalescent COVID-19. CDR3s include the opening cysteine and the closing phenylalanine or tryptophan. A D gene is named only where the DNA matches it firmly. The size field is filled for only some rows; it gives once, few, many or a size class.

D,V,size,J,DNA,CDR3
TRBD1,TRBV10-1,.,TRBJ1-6,TGCGCCAGCAGTGCGTCGGGACAGGGGCTCCTCCACTTT,CASSASGQGLLHF
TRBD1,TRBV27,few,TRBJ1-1,TGTGCCAGCAGACCGATACAGGGGGCCTACACTGAAGCTTTCTTT,CASRPIQGAYTEAFF
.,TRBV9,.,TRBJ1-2,TGTGCCAGCAGCGTTGACAGCGCTCAGTCGTATGGCTACACCTTC,CASSVDSAQSYGYTF
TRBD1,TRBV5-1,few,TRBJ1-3,TGCGCCAGCAGCCTGGACAGGACTGGAAACACCATATATTTT,CASSLDRTGNTIYF
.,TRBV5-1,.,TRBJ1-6,TGCGCCAGCAGCTTGACGTCAGGGTACTATAATTCACCCCTCCACTTT,CASSLTSGYYNSPLHF
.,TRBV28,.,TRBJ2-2,TGTGCCAGCAGGGCGTCCGGGTCCGGGGAGCTGTTTTTT,CASRASGSGELFF
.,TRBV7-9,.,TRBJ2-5,TGTGCCAGCAGGGCTGCTTGGGAGACCCAGTACTTC,CASRAAWETQYF
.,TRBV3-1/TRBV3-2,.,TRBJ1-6,TGTGCCAGCAGCCAAGCCGGGGGTTATAATTCACCCCTCCACTTT,CASSQAGGYNSPLHF
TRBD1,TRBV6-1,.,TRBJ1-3,TGTGCCAGCAGTGAAGAAGGGACAGGGTTTCTTGGAAACACCATATATTTT,CASSEEGTGFLGNTIYF
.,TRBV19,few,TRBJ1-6,TGTGCCAGTAGTATGGGGGCGACAGTCAATTCACCCCTCCACTTT,CASSMGATVNSPLHF
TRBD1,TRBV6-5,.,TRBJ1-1,TGTGCCAGCAGCCAACAGGGGGGCACTGAAGCTTTCTTT,CASSQQGGTEAFF
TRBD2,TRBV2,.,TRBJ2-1,TGTGCCAGCAGCCGGACTAGCGGGGGGTCCAATGAGCAGTTCTTC,CASSRTSGGSNEQFF
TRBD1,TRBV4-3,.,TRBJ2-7,TGCGCCAGCAGCCAAGGCCGTTTGGGACAGGCCTCGTACGAGCAGTACTTC,CASSQGRLGQASYEQYF
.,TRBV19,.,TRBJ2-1,TGTGCCAGTAGTATAAGCCCGCCGGGCTACAATGAGCAGTTCTTC,CASSISPPGYNEQFF
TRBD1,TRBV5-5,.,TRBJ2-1,TGTGCCAGCAGCTCTTCTGGGACAGGGAGGTATGAGCAGTTCTTC,CASSSSGTGRYEQFF
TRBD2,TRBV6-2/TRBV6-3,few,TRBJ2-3,TGTGCCAGCAGTTCCCTCGGACTAGCGTCAGATACGCAGTATTTT,CASSSLGLASDTQYF
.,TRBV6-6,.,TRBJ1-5,TGTGCCAGCAGTCAGACTCAGGGTAGTTATCAGCCCCAGCATTTT,CASSQTQGSYQPQHF
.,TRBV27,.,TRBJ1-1,TGTGCCAGCAATCTCCACATGAACACTGAAGCTTTCTTT,CASNLHMNTEAFF
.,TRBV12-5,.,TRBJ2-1,TGTGCTAGTGGTTTTGCGGGGGCGGGCAATGAGCAGTTCTTC,CASGFAGAGNEQFF
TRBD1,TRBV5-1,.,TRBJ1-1,TGCGCCAGCAGCTTTCAGGGGGCAGACACTGAAGCTTTCTTT,CASSFQGADTEAFF
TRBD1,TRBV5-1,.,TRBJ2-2,TGCGCCAGCCAAGAGACAGGGGACACCGGGGAGCTGTTTTTT,CASQETGDTGELFF
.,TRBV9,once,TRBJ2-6,TGTGCCAGCAGCGCCCGGGGGGCCAACGTCCTGACTTTC,CASSARGANVLTF